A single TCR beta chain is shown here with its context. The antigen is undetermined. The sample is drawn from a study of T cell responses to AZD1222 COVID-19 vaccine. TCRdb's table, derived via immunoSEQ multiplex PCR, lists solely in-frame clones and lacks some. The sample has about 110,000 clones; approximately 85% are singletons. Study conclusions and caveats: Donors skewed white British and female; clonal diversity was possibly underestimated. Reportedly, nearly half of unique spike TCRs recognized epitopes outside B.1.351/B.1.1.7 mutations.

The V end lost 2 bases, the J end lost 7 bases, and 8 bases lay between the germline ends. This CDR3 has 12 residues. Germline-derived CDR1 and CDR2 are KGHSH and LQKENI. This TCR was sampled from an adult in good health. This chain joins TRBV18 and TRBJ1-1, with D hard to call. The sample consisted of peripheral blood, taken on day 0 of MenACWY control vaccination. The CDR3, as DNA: TGTGCCAGCTCACCAGGGCAAATTGAAGCTTTCTTT. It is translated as CASSPGQIEAFF.